These T cell receptor beta chains were read from a single sample in a study of shared clonotypes between healthy human individuals. This table comes from immunoSEQ multiplex PCR, and its TCRdb copy is limited to in-frame clones, with some not included. In the table there are roughly 1,100,000 clones, around four fifths of which are singletons. Sequenced material: memory CD4+ T cells sorted from blood. The source is a young man in good health. The CDR3 runs from the conserved cysteine through the conserved F or W. D genes are given only for firm matches. Size tells how often a clone was seen (once, few, many) or the class of an expanded clone, and some rows leave it out.

CDR3aa,CDR3nt,abundance,d_gene,len,v_gene,j_gene
CASSPRGINEKLFF,TGTGCCAGCAGCCCCCGAGGCATAAATGAAAAACTGTTTTTT,NA,NA,14,TRBV5-6,TRBJ1-4
CASSLDRAYGANVLTF,TGCGCCAGCAGCTTGGACAGGGCCTATGGGGCCAACGTCCTGACTTTC,NA,NA,16,TRBV5-1,TRBJ2-6
CASSTRGASYEQYF,TGTGCCAGCAGTACCAGGGGGGCCTCCTACGAGCAGTACTTC,NA,NA,14,TRBV6-6,TRBJ2-7
CASSYTSGGPYYGYTF,TGTGCCAGCAGTTACACCTCCGGAGGCCCCTACTATGGCTACACCTTC,NA,NA,16,TRBV28,TRBJ1-2
CASSFRDSETEAFF,TGTGCCAGCAGCTTCAGGGACAGTGAAACTGAAGCTTTCTTT,NA,TRBD1,14,TRBV5-6,TRBJ1-1
CASSLPRVPYEQYF,TGTGCCAGCAGCCTCCCCCGAGTCCCCTACGAGCAGTACTTC,NA,NA,14,TRBV7-9,TRBJ2-7
CAISGQARNTEAFF,TGTGCCATCAGTGGACAGGCCAGGAACACTGAAGCTTTCTTT,NA,NA,14,TRBV10-3,TRBJ1-1
CASGQRTSAEQYF,TGTGCCAGCGGCCAGAGGACCTCGGCCGAGCAGTACTTC,NA,NA,13,TRBV7-2,TRBJ2-7
CASSIPSGGTNEKLFF,TGTGCCAGCAGCATACCATCAGGGGGGACTAATGAAAAACTGTTTTTT,NA,TRBD1,16,TRBV11-2,TRBJ1-4
CASSVGDRGPPPYEQYF,TGTGCCAGCAGTGTAGGGGACAGGGGCCCACCACCCTACGAGCAGTACTTC,few,TRBD1,17,TRBV6-1,TRBJ2-7
CASSPRVANEQFF,TGTGCCAGCAGCCCCCGGGTCGCAAATGAGCAGTTCTTC,once,NA,13,TRBV14,TRBJ2-1
CASSWDRVAEAFF,TGCGCCAGCAGCTGGGACAGGGTCGCTGAAGCTTTCTTT,NA,TRBD1,13,TRBV5-1,TRBJ1-1
CAIGLASTDTQYF,TGTGCCATAGGACTGGCCAGCACAGATACGCAGTATTTT,NA,NA,13,TRBV6-5,TRBJ2-3
CASSEGGYQPQHF,TGTGCCAGCAGTGAGGGGGGGTATCAGCCCCAGCATTTT,NA,NA,13,TRBV28,TRBJ1-5
CAISVSEGSRGNYNEQFF,TGTGCCATCAGTGTATCTGAGGGCAGTCGGGGGAACTACAATGAGCAGTTCTTC,NA,NA,18,TRBV10-3,TRBJ2-1
CASSILRLNTEAFF,TGTGCCAGTAGTATATTACGGTTGAACACTGAAGCTTTCTTT,few,NA,14,TRBV19,TRBJ1-1
CASSSPSREQYF,TGTGCCAGTAGTAGCCCTAGCCGCGAGCAGTACTTC,NA,NA,12,TRBV19,TRBJ2-7
CATSPYRHNEQFF,TGTGCCACCTCTCCCTACAGGCACAATGAGCAGTTCTTC,NA,NA,13,TRBV15,TRBJ2-1
CASGPQGNQPQHF,TGTGCCAGCGGTCCACAGGGGAATCAGCCCCAGCATTTT,NA,TRBD1,13,TRBV2,TRBJ1-5
CASSLLGEGSYTF,TGCGCCAGCAGCTTGTTGGGTGAAGGGAGCTACACCTTC,few,NA,13,TRBV5-1,TRBJ1-2
CASSFFAGYGYTF,TGTGCCAGCAGTTTCTTTGCAGGGTATGGCTACACCTTC,NA,NA,13,TRBV28,TRBJ1-2
CASSTGSYRTDTQYF,TGTGCCAGCAGTACCGGGAGTTATCGCACAGATACGCAGTATTTT,few,NA,15,TRBV27,TRBJ2-3
CASSSGQGFDGYTF,TGTGCCAGCTCATCGGGACAGGGGTTTGATGGCTACACCTTC,NA,TRBD1,14,TRBV18,TRBJ1-2
CASSSVAGEKLFF,TGTGCCAGCAGTTCCGTGGCGGGAGAAAAACTGTTTTTT,NA,NA,13,TRBV28,TRBJ1-4
CATSRDRTRDRAGELFF,TGTGCCACCAGCAGAGATCGCACTCGGGACAGAGCCGGGGAGCTGTTTTTT,NA,TRBD1,17,TRBV15,TRBJ2-2
CASSLGTSGSLSNEQFF,TGTGCCAGCAGCTTAGGTACTAGCGGGAGTTTATCCAATGAGCAGTTCTTC,NA,TRBD2,17,TRBV13,TRBJ2-1
CASSLAREGPYEQYF,TGCGCCAGCAGCTTGGCGCGGGAGGGACCCTACGAGCAGTACTTC,few,TRBD2,15,TRBV5-1,TRBJ2-7